These T cell receptor beta chains were read from a single sample in a study of blood T cell repertoires in COVID-19. Clones were read by immunoSEQ multiplex PCR, and TCRdb kept only the in-frame ones, dropping some. The sample has about 230,000 clones, around 78% seen once; the top ten hold around 2.5%. Sequenced: peripheral blood. These receptors were collected from a woman in her 70s with active or convalescent COVID-19. CDR3s include the opening cysteine and the closing phenylalanine or tryptophan. The D gene is left open where the match is weak. The size of a clone is reported for some rows only, either as once, few or many, or as a class for expanded clones.

clone_size: .; v_call: TRBV4-3; j_call: TRBJ1-2; d_call: TRBD1; cdr3_nt: TGCGCCAGCAGCACCTGGGACAGGAGATCCTATGGCTACACCTTC; cdr3_aa: CASSTWDRRSYGYTF
clone_size: once; v_call: TRBV5-1; j_call: TRBJ1-4; d_call: .; cdr3_nt: TGCGCCAGCCGGTTAAATGAAAAACTGTTTTTT; cdr3_aa: CASRLNEKLFF
clone_size: .; v_call: TRBV12-3/TRBV12-4; j_call: TRBJ1-6; d_call: .; cdr3_nt: TGTGCCAGCACCCCACGGGGAGGATCACCCCTCCACTTT; cdr3_aa: CASTPRGGSPLHF
clone_size: .; v_call: TRBV5-1; j_call: TRBJ2-7; d_call: TRBD1; cdr3_nt: TGCGCCAGCACCGGACAGGGTGACACCTACGAGCAGTACTTC; cdr3_aa: CASTGQGDTYEQYF
clone_size: few; v_call: TRBV19; j_call: TRBJ1-5; d_call: .; cdr3_nt: TGTGCCAGTACAAGGTCAGGTAATCAGCCCCAGCATTTT; cdr3_aa: CASTRSGNQPQHF
clone_size: .; v_call: TRBV5-1; j_call: TRBJ2-5; d_call: .; cdr3_nt: TGCGCCAGCAGCTTGCGTGGGGGGATTGAAGAGACCCAGTACTTC; cdr3_aa: CASSLRGGIEETQYF
clone_size: once; v_call: TRBV28; j_call: TRBJ2-1; d_call: .; cdr3_nt: TGTGCCAGCAGTTTCTCCTCAGGAAACAATGAGCAGTTCTTC; cdr3_aa: CASSFSSGNNEQFF
clone_size: .; v_call: TRBV2; j_call: TRBJ2-1; d_call: .; cdr3_nt: TGTGCCGCCAAAAGGGGCAGAAACAATGAGCAGTTCTTC; cdr3_aa: CAAKRGRNNEQFF
clone_size: once; v_call: TRBV6-5; j_call: TRBJ1-1; d_call: TRBD1; cdr3_nt: TGTGCCAGCAGTTACTCGCAGGGGGCGGACACTGAAGCTTTCTTT; cdr3_aa: CASSYSQGADTEAFF
clone_size: .; v_call: TRBV28; j_call: TRBJ1-2; d_call: TRBD1; cdr3_nt: TGTGCCAGCAGGGTTCGACAGGGGGCTAACTATGGCTACACCTTC; cdr3_aa: CASRVRQGANYGYTF
clone_size: .; v_call: TRBV30; j_call: TRBJ1-1; d_call: .; cdr3_nt: TGTGCCTGGAGTGCCGACAGTTATAACACTGAAGCTTTCTTT; cdr3_aa: CAWSADSYNTEAFF
clone_size: .; v_call: TRBV19; j_call: TRBJ1-2; d_call: .; cdr3_nt: TGTGCCTCTTCCTCGCCCGGACACCCCCTTGGTGGCTACACCTTC; cdr3_aa: CASSSPGHPLGGYTF
clone_size: .; v_call: TRBV11-2; j_call: TRBJ2-3; d_call: TRBD2; cdr3_nt: TGTGCCAGCAGCTCACAACTAGCGGGAGTCGGAGATACGCAGTATTTT; cdr3_aa: CASSSQLAGVGDTQYF
clone_size: .; v_call: TRBV2; j_call: TRBJ2-7; d_call: TRBD1; cdr3_nt: TGTGCCAGCAGTGTCCTGGGACAGGGTCCCCACGAGCAGTACTTC; cdr3_aa: CASSVLGQGPHEQYF
clone_size: .; v_call: TRBV7-9; j_call: TRBJ2-7; d_call: TRBD1; cdr3_nt: TGTGCCAGCACCGGGACAGGGGACGGCGAGCAGTACTTC; cdr3_aa: CASTGTGDGEQYF
clone_size: .; v_call: TRBV2; j_call: TRBJ1-2; d_call: .; cdr3_nt: TGTGCCAGCAGTGCTCAGGTCGGCTACACCTTC; cdr3_aa: CASSAQVGYTF
clone_size: .; v_call: TRBV5-4; j_call: TRBJ1-2; d_call: .; cdr3_nt: TGTGCCAGCAGCATCGACAGTAACTATGGCTACACCTTC; cdr3_aa: CASSIDSNYGYTF
clone_size: .; v_call: TRBV9; j_call: TRBJ2-3; d_call: .; cdr3_nt: TGTGCCAGCGGTATGGGGGGATACACAGATACGCAGTATTTT; cdr3_aa: CASGMGGYTDTQYF
clone_size: .; v_call: TRBV7-8; j_call: TRBJ1-5; d_call: .; cdr3_nt: TGTGCCAGCAGCTTAGTAGGGAGGAGCAATCAGCCCCAGCATTTT; cdr3_aa: CASSLVGRSNQPQHF
clone_size: .; v_call: TRBV2; j_call: TRBJ2-7; d_call: .; cdr3_nt: TGTGCCAGTACGCAGGGGGGCTACGAGCAGTACTTC; cdr3_aa: CASTQGGYEQYF
clone_size: .; v_call: TRBV25-1; j_call: TRBJ1-4; d_call: TRBD1; cdr3_nt: TGTGCCAGCAGTAAGGGACAGGATGAAAAACTGTTTTTT; cdr3_aa: CASSKGQDEKLFF
clone_size: few; v_call: TRBV11-3; j_call: TRBJ1-1; d_call: .; cdr3_nt: TGTGCCAGCAGCTTATCCGGGGATGGCACTGAAGCTTTCTTT; cdr3_aa: CASSLSGDGTEAFF
clone_size: .; v_call: TRBV19; j_call: TRBJ1-2; d_call: .; cdr3_nt: TGTGCCATACGGGGGTTGGAAGGCTACACCTTC; cdr3_aa: CAIRGLEGYTF
clone_size: .; v_call: TRBV5-6; j_call: TRBJ1-6; d_call: TRBD1; cdr3_nt: TGTGCCAGCGGCCAGGCCGGGACAGGGTTTCGACCCCTCCACTTT; cdr3_aa: CASGQAGTGFRPLHF
clone_size: .; v_call: TRBV19; j_call: TRBJ2-3; d_call: TRBD1; cdr3_nt: TGTGCCAGTAGTATGAGGGGGCATCGCACAGATACGCAGTATTTT; cdr3_aa: CASSMRGHRTDTQYF
clone_size: .; v_call: TRBV6-5; j_call: TRBJ2-1; d_call: TRBD2; cdr3_nt: TGTGCCAGCAGTTACGCGGGGGGCCATTTCTACAATGAGCAGTTCTTC; cdr3_aa: CASSYAGGHFYNEQFF
clone_size: .; v_call: TRBV19; j_call: TRBJ1-5; d_call: TRBD1; cdr3_nt: TGTGCCAGTAGTGGACAGGGAGGCAATCAGCCCCAGCATTTT; cdr3_aa: CASSGQGGNQPQHF
clone_size: .; v_call: TRBV11-2; j_call: TRBJ2-2; d_call: .; cdr3_nt: TGTGCCAGCAGCTTGCCTCAGGGCGGTAAGCTGTTTTTT; cdr3_aa: CASSLPQGGKLFF
clone_size: .; v_call: TRBV5-1; j_call: TRBJ1-3; d_call: .; cdr3_nt: TGCGCCAGCAGCTCCCTCGGACAGACCTCTGGAAACACCATATATTTT; cdr3_aa: CASSSLGQTSGNTIYF